These 23 T cell receptor beta chains came from one sample sequenced in a study of T cell responses to AZD1222 COVID-19 vaccine. Assay: immunoSEQ multiplex PCR; the TCRdb copy retains only in-frame clones and omits some. The table has approximately 190,000 clones, approximately 94% seen once. Sequencing was performed on peripheral blood, taken 28 days after the second dose of the MenACWY control vaccine. Every receptor here comes from an adult who received the MenACWY meningococcal vaccine as a control.

This chain links TRBV19 with TRBJ1-2; tentative D call: TRBD1 (5 bases). The CDR3 covers 14 residues. Trimming pared 8 bases from V and 6 bases from J, leaving 19 bases between. Looked up from germline, CDR1 is LNHDA and CDR2 is SQIVND (reference sequence). The CDR3 protein is CASRLGVWLDGYTF. As DNA, the CDR3 is TGTGCCAGTCGCCTAGGGGTATGGCTGGATGGCTACACCTTC.

This sequence joins TRBV10-3 and TRBJ1-1; 12 bases are a match to TRBD1. Germline values: CDR1 ENHRY, CDR2 SYGVKD. V lost 6 bases to trimming and J lost 8 bases; unmatched junction nucleotides: 7. The CDR3 sequence is 14 residues long. For the CDR3, the DNA is TGTGCCATCAGCCTTGGGACAGGGGGCTCGGAAGCTTTCTTT. It codes for CAISLGTGGSEAFF.

V is TRBV5-4 and J is TRBJ2-2; 8 bases are a match to TRBD2. The CDR3 runs 16 residues. V lost 5 bases and J lost 7; bases outside the gene matches: 13. Germline CDR1 is SGHNT and CDR2 is YYREEE (reference sequence). The CDR3 spells CASSSRGGLRDGELFF. The CDR3 DNA follows: TGTGCCAGCAGTTCCCGGGGGGGGCTAAGGGACGGGGAGCTGTTTTTT.

Points on this clone: Relative to the germline gene, one junction end is altered; a read error may explain this. The chain employs TRBV7-3 and TRBJ2-1; 13 bases agree with TRBD2. CDR3 length: 15 residues. Germline CDR1 reads SGHTA; CDR2 reads FQGTGA. The DNA of the CDR3 is TGTGCCAGCAGCGTAACTAGCGGGAGGGCCGATGAGCAGTTCTTC. It encodes CASSVTSGRADEQFF.

The rearrangement joins TRBV2 to TRBJ1-5, with a tentative D call TRBD1 (6 bases). In germline, CDR1 is SNHLY, CDR2 FYNNEI. This CDR3 contains 15 residues. Deletions cut 8 bases from V and 0 bases from J, with 14 bases between. CDR3 sequence: CASGGQSNSNQPQHF. The DNA for the CDR3 is TGTGCCAGCGGCGGACAGAGTAATAGCAATCAGCCCCAGCATTTT.

CDR3 nucleotide sequence: TGTGCCAGTAGCCGTAGCGGGACTAACTCCTACGAGCAGTACTTC. Translating gives CASSRSGTNSYEQYF. The chain has TRBV19 and TRBJ2-7; 8 bases are a match to TRBD2. CDR1 LNHDA and CDR2 SQIVND come from the germline V gene (reference sequence). Trimming removed 6 bases from V and 0 bases from J; junction bases left unmatched: 7. The CDR3 is made up of 15 amino acids.

The rearrangement links TRBV6-1 to TRBJ1-2; 8 nucleotides align to TRBD1. Per germline, CDR1 MNHNS and CDR2 SASEGT. V was clipped by 3 bases and J by 0 bases; unmatched bases: 6. This CDR3 has 16 amino acids. In DNA form, the CDR3 reads TGTGCCAGCAGTGAGGGGACAGGCCTAACTAACTATGGCTACACCTTC. Translated, it gives CASSEGTGLTNYGYTF.

V gene TRBV24-1 combines with J gene TRBJ2-3, with D possibly being TRBD1 (6 bases). Germline-derived CDR1 and CDR2 are KGHDR and SFDVKD. The V and J ends lost 5 bases and 0 bases respectively, with 20 bases between them. The CDR3 covers 18 residues. DNA of the CDR3: TGTGCCACCAGTGTTTCCAGGGGACCTGCCACTAGCACAGATACGCAGTATTTT. Translated: CATSVSRGPATSTDTQYF.

The chain uses TRBV30 and TRBJ1-3; D call uncertain. The CDR3 contains 13 residues. V was trimmed by 0 bases and J by 2 bases, leaving 5 bases between them. CDR1 and CDR2 (germline): GTSNPN, SVGIG (reference sequence). CDR3 coding DNA: TGTGCCTGGAGTGTCCAGCCTGGAAACACCATATATTTT. Protein: CAWSVQPGNTIYF.

CDR3 loop: CSVVSWAAANTEAFF. The CDR3 region has the DNA TGCAGCGTCGTATCTTGGGCCGCGGCGAACACTGAAGCTTTCTTT. The chain has TRBV29-1 and TRBJ1-1; D unclear. The V end was cut by 6 bases, the J end by 1 base, with 18 bases between. The germline V gene encodes CDR1 SQVTM and CDR2 ANQGSEA. This CDR3 is 15 amino acids long.

The genes are TRBV7-9 and TRBJ1-1; no clear D. Deletions cut 5 bases from V and 1 base from J, with 11 bases between. The CDR3 runs to 14 residues. The germline CDR1 and CDR2 sequences are SEHNR and FQNEAQ (reference sequence). This CDR3 reads CASSADARNTEAFF. In DNA, the CDR3 is TGTGCCAGCAGCGCGGACGCCCGGAACACTGAAGCTTTCTTT.

A word on this clone: One junction end disagrees with the germline gene, perhaps due to a read error. The chain joins TRBV7-9 to TRBJ2-7, with TRBD1 identical over 7 bases. CDR1 and CDR2 from the germline V gene are SEHNR and FQNEAQ (reference sequence). There are 13 residues in the CDR3. DNA for the CDR3: TGTGCCAGCAGCCCCGACAGGGCAGGGAGTAATGTCTTC. It translates to CASSPDRAGSNVF.

V gene TRBV29-1 combines with J gene TRBJ1-1; TRBD1 agrees at 7 bases. Trimming removed 6 bases from V and 4 bases from J; junction bases left unmatched: 8. Germline V gene lookup returns CDR1 SQVTM and CDR2 ANQGSEA. The CDR3 sequence is 13 residues long. The CDR3 is CSVPTGRGTEAFF. The DNA for the CDR3 is TGCAGCGTGCCGACAGGGAGGGGCACTGAAGCTTTCTTT.

The chain links TRBV6-5 to TRBJ1-1; D might be TRBD1 (5 bases). V was clipped by 4 bases and J by 4 bases, with 13 bases between them. The CDR3 spans 14 residues. Per the germline V gene, CDR1 is MNHEY and CDR2 is SVGAGI. The CDR3 loop reads CASSSGRGATEAFF. CDR3 in DNA: TGTGCCAGCAGTTCAGGACGCGGGGCCACTGAAGCTTTCTTT.

The gene calls are TRBV28 and TRBJ1-1; D remains ambiguous. Germline loops: CDR1 MDHEN, CDR2 SYDVKM. The CDR3 length is 11 residues. V gave up 8 bases and J gave up 3 bases, with 7 bases separating them. The CDR3 region is CASLADTEAFF. The CDR3 DNA reads TGTGCCAGCCTTGCGGACACTGAAGCTTTCTTT. The variable domain in full, completed from reference TRBV28 and TRBJ1-1, reads DVKVTQSSRYLVKRTGEKVFLECVQDMDHENMFWYRQDPGLGLRLIYFSYDVKMKEKGDIPEGYSVSREKKERFSLILESASTNQTSMYLCASLADTEAFFGQGTRLTVV.

The chain is built from TRBV6-2 or TRBV6-3 and TRBJ2-2; D ambiguous. Trimming took off 4 bases at V and 5 bases at J, with 8 bases between the two ends. The CDR3 spans 13 residues. Germline V gene lookup returns CDR1 MNHEY and CDR2 SVGEGT. CDR3 region: CASSLSVTGELFF. CDR3 coding DNA: TGTGCCAGCAGTTTAAGCGTAACCGGGGAGCTGTTTTTT.

The count of this clone is one. The chain carries TRBV7-3 and TRBJ1-1, with 8 bases fitting TRBD1. Trimming removed 4 bases from V and 3 bases from J; junction bases left unmatched: 7. There are 15 residues in the CDR3. Germline CDR1 reads SGHTA; CDR2 reads FQGTGA. CDR3 nucleotide sequence: TGTGCCAGCAGCTCGGCCGGGACAGGATACACTGAAGCTTTCTTT. Its protein is CASSSAGTGYTEAFF.

The chain employs TRBV6-1 and TRBJ1-1, with a tentative D call TRBD1 (5 bases). The CDR3 spans 15 residues. Trimming cost V 10 bases and J 0 bases, with 18 bases left between them. Germline lookup yields CDR1 MNHNS and CDR2 SASEGT. CDR3 sequence reads: CATKGLGGMNTEAFF. The CDR3 bases are TGTGCCACCAAGGGGCTGGGGGGAATGAACACTGAAGCTTTCTTT.

In nucleotides, the CDR3 is TGTGCCAGCAGCTCAAGGGTCCGTGCACAGGAAAAACTGTTTTTT. Encoded protein: CASSSRVRAQEKLFF. This chain links TRBV3-1 (or the pseudogene TRBV3-2) with TRBJ1-4; D gene uncertain. The CDR3 runs to 15 residues. Germline V gene data show CDR1 as LGHDT and CDR2 as YNNKEL (reference sequence). The V end lost 5 bases, the J end lost 8 bases, and 18 bases lay between the germline ends.

This chain connects TRBV7-6 to TRBJ2-7; TRBD2 matches at 13 bases. With V trimmed by 3 bases and J by 4 bases, 6 bases remained unmatched. This CDR3 comprises 16 residues. CDR1 is SGHVS and CDR2 is FNYEAQ in the germline V gene. The DNA for the CDR3 is TGTGCCAGCAGCTTGGCCCCGGGACTAGCGGGATACGAGCAGTACTTC. Translated: CASSLAPGLAGYEQYF. Combining the CDR3 with reference TRBV7-6 and TRBJ2-7 gives the whole variable domain GAGVSQSPRYKVTKRGQDVALRCDPISGHVSLYWYRQALGQGPEFLTYFNYEAQQDKSGLPNDRFSAERPEGSISTLTIQRTEQRDSAMYRCASSLAPGLAGYEQYFGPGTRLTVT.

The V call is TRBV12-3 or TRBV12-4, the J call TRBJ2-7; D remains unclear. This CDR3 is built from 11 residues. The V and J ends lost 8 bases and 4 bases respectively, with 9 bases between them. The CDR3 here is CASGVNYEQYF. DNA of the CDR3: TGTGCCAGCGGCGTGAATTACGAGCAGTACTTC.

The chain uses TRBV29-1 and TRBJ2-7, with TRBD2 matching 14 bases. V was pared by 7 bases and J by 2 bases, with 4 bases of the junction left unmatched. The CDR3 contains 14 residues. The germline V gene has CDR1 SQVTM and CDR2 ANQGSEA. The DNA of the CDR3 is TGCAGCGCCCTGACTAGCGGGAGGGCCTACGAGCAGTACTTC. Residues: CSALTSGRAYEQYF.

This clone was observed a handful of times. The chain couples TRBV13 to TRBJ1-1, with TRBD1 identical over 9 bases. V trimming: 5 bases; J trimming: 3 bases; junction bases outside the gene matches: 10. Per the germline V gene, CDR1 is PRHDT and CDR2 is FYEKMQ (reference sequence). This CDR3 is 16 amino acids long. DNA for the CDR3: TGTGCCAGCAGCACACAGGGGGCTTTCCGTGACACTGAAGCTTTCTTT. Its translation: CASSTQGAFRDTEAFF.